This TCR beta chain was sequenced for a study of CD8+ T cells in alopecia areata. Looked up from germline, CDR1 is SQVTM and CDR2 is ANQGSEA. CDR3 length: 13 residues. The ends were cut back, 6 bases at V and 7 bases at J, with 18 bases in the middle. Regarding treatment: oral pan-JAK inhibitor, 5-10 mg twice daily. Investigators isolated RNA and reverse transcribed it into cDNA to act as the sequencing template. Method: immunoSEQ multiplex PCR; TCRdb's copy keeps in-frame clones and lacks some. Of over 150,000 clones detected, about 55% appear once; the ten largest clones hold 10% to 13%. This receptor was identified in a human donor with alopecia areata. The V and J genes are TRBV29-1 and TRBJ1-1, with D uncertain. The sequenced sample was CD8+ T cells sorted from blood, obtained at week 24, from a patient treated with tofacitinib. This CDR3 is CSVEKDSMGEAFF. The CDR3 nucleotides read TGCAGCGTAGAAAAAGACTCGATGGGTGAAGCTTTCTTT.